The 25 T cell receptor beta chains listed next were all sequenced from one sample in a study of blood T cell repertoires in COVID-19. Repertoires were generated with immunoSEQ multiplex PCR, while TCRdb's copy carries only in-frame clones and drops some. This table holds 190,000 or so clones, just under 90% found once. The sample taken for sequencing was peripheral blood. These receptors came from a man in his 60s who had recovered from COVID-19.

This clone was seen once. The chain uses TRBV28 and TRBJ2-1, with TRBD2 identical over 7 bases. The CDR3 runs to 16 residues. J gave up 7 bases and V 4 bases, and 13 bases lay outside the gene matches. Germline V lookup: CDR1 MDHEN, CDR2 SYDVKM. CDR3 amino acids: CASSSLSPAGKNEQFF. The CDR3 nucleotides are TGTGCCAGCAGTTCCCTTTCCCCAGCGGGAAAGAATGAGCAGTTCTTC.

The CDR3 protein is CASSQDIGQGSRYRYF. CDR3 nucleotides: TGTGCCAGCAGCCAAGACATAGGACAGGGTTCGCGATATCGGTACTTC. The chain couples TRBV14 to TRBJ2-7; 8 nucleotides line up with TRBD1. CDR3 length equals 16 residues. Germline trimming cut 0 bases from V and 12 bases from J; bases unmatched to any gene: 16. CDR1 and CDR2 from the germline V gene are SGHDN and FVKESK.

This clone was counted a few times. V and J are TRBV30 and TRBJ1-4; no clear D gene. CDR3 size: 13 residues. V lost 2 bases and J 8 bases, leaving 12 bases between the germline ends. CDR1 is GTSNPN and CDR2 is SVGIG in the germline V gene (reference sequence). The DNA of the CDR3 is TGTGCCTGGAGTTGGATCGGCGGGGAAAAACTGTTTTTT. Translating it yields CAWSWIGGEKLFF.

The rearrangement uses TRBV10-3 and TRBJ1-4; possibly TRBD1 for D (6 bases). In germline, CDR1 is ENHRY, CDR2 SYGVKD. This CDR3 has 13 amino acids. Trimming cost V 11 bases and J 6 bases, with 16 bases left between them. The CDR3 region is CAVSTGFDEKLFF. In DNA, the CDR3 is TGTGCCGTTTCTACAGGGTTTGATGAAAAACTGTTTTTT.

The chain carries TRBV19 and TRBJ1-4, with D perhaps matching TRBD1 (5 bases). The V end lost 6 bases, the J end lost 8 bases, and 10 bases lay between the germline ends. The V gene's germline CDR1 is LNHDA and CDR2 SQIVND (reference sequence). CDR3 size: 12 residues. The CDR3 DNA is TGTGCCAGTAGCACCCCAGGGGAAAAACTGTTTTTT. Encoded protein: CASSTPGEKLFF.

The chain combines TRBV19 with TRBJ1-6; 8 nucleotides agree with TRBD1. CDR1 is LNHDA and CDR2 is SQIVND in the germline V gene (reference sequence). V lost 7 bases and J lost 5; bases outside the gene matches: 4. CDR3 length: 14 amino acids. Here the CDR3 DNA reads TGTGCCAGTAATGACAGGGGCGATAATTCACCCCTCCACTTT. Its protein is CASNDRGDNSPLHF.

The CDR3 nucleotides read TGCGCCAGCAGCCCGATTGGACAGAATAATTCACCCCTCCACTTT. Translated: CASSPIGQNNSPLHF. V gene TRBV5-1 combines with J gene TRBJ1-6; D is perhaps TRBD1 (6 bases). This CDR3 has 15 residues. The germline V gene encodes CDR1 SGHRS and CDR2 YFSETQ. Trimming shortened V by 4 bases and J by 5 bases, and 13 bases separated the two germline ends.

This chain connects TRBV3-1 (or the pseudogene TRBV3-2) to TRBJ2-5; 7 bases are shared with TRBD1. Germline-derived CDR1 and CDR2 are LGHDT and YNNKEL (reference sequence). V dropped 2 bases and J dropped 5; count of bases not matched to a gene: 11. This CDR3 has 16 amino acids. CDR3 sequence: CASSQSSQGNVETQYF. As DNA, the CDR3 is TGTGCCAGCAGCCAAAGTTCACAGGGGAACGTCGAGACCCAGTACTTC.

V is TRBV28 and J is TRBJ1-5; 9 bases map to TRBD1. This CDR3 is built from 15 residues. V shed 6 bases, J shed 4 bases, and the junction held 7 bases outside the gene matches. CDR1 is MDHEN and CDR2 is SYDVKM in the germline V gene. The CDR3 DNA is TGTGCCAGCAGCTCCTCCGGACAGGGGAATCAGCCCCAGCATTTT. Its translation: CASSSSGQGNQPQHF.

The rearrangement joins TRBV7-2 to TRBJ2-7, with a weak D call TRBD2 (7 bases). The V and J ends lost 5 bases and 2 bases respectively, with 16 bases between them. Germline V gives CDR1 SGHTA, CDR2 FQGNSA. The CDR3 runs to 15 residues. CDR3 sequence: CASSVGGDVTYEQYF. CDR3 DNA: TGTGCCAGCAGCGTAGGGGGGGACGTGACCTACGAGCAGTACTTC.

This clone was seen only once. The genes are TRBV7-3 and TRBJ1-3; 9 bases are shared with TRBD1. Germline V gene sequence: CDR1 SGHTA, CDR2 FQGTGA. The CDR3 loop spans 15 amino acids. J lost 2 bases, V lost 5 bases, and 4 bases had no gene match. CDR3 protein: CASSMTGGAGNTIYF. CDR3 bases: TGTGCCAGCAGCATGACAGGGGGAGCTGGAAACACCATATATTTT.

The chain recombines TRBV19 with TRBJ1-1; TRBD1 agrees at 7 bases. This CDR3 region has 16 residues. Germline-derived CDR1 and CDR2 are LNHDA and SQIVND (reference sequence). J gave up 0 bases and V 6 bases, and 10 bases lay outside the gene matches. Here the CDR3 reads CASSQRDRIMNTEAFF. The CDR3 DNA reads as TGTGCCAGTAGCCAAAGGGACAGAATCATGAACACTGAAGCTTTCTTT.

The gene calls are TRBV27 and TRBJ2-7, with 8 nucleotides matching TRBD2. The trim removed 4 bases at V and 4 bases at J, leaving 12 bases unmatched. Germline V gives CDR1 MNHEY, CDR2 SMNVEV (reference sequence). The CDR3 is 16 amino acids. The CDR3 sequence is CASSSASGGKWYEQYF. Here the CDR3 DNA reads TGTGCCAGCAGTTCCGCCAGCGGGGGCAAGTGGTACGAGCAGTACTTC.

The chain employs TRBV7-8 and TRBJ1-6, with D possibly TRBD1 on 6 matching bases. CDR1 is SGHVS and CDR2 is FQNEAQ in the germline V gene. The CDR3 sequence is 14 residues long. V lost 5 bases and J lost 7, with 12 bases in between. The CDR3 here is CASSLDRGNSPLHF. The CDR3 nucleotides read TGTGCCAGCAGCCTGGACAGAGGGAATTCACCCCTCCACTTT.

This rearrangement joins TRBV19 to TRBJ2-2; TRBD2 agrees at 7 bases. The CDR3 spans 17 residues. Germline values: CDR1 LNHDA, CDR2 SQIVND (reference sequence). V shed 7 bases and J 3 bases; nucleotides not matched to a gene: 14. CDR3 loop: CASTSVAGVLDTGELFF. As DNA, the CDR3 is TGTGCCAGTACATCTGTGGCGGGGGTGTTGGACACCGGGGAGCTGTTTTTT.

The rearrangement links TRBV27 to TRBJ1-2, with D uncertain. CDR1 MNHEY and CDR2 SMNVEV come from the germline V gene (reference sequence). The CDR3 has 15 residues. Between the trimmed V and J ends, which lost 5 bases and 5 bases, there was a span of 18 bases. CDR3 bases: TGTGCCAGCAGTAAGTCAGCCCCTGTACTATATGGCTACACCTTC. Encoded protein: CASSKSAPVLYGYTF.

V is TRBV30 and J is TRBJ1-4; TRBD1 matches at 8 bases. Trimming at V came to 2 bases and at J to 5 bases, leaving 7 bases not matched to a gene. The germline V gene has CDR1 GTSNPN and CDR2 SVGIG (reference sequence). The CDR3 loop spans 15 amino acids. The CDR3 nucleotides are TGTGCCTGGAGTCCCGGACAGGGCGGCAATGAAAAACTGTTTTTT. Translated, it gives CAWSPGQGGNEKLFF.

V gene TRBV19 combines with J gene TRBJ2-3; 11 nucleotides match TRBD2. Germline V CDR1 and CDR2: LNHDA, SQIVND (reference sequence). The CDR3 runs 18 residues. Trimming at V came to 3 bases and at J to 1 base, leaving 9 bases not matched to a gene. CDR3 protein: CASSMGSGGAGGTDTQYF. The CDR3 coding sequence is TGTGCCAGTAGTATGGGTAGCGGGGGGGCAGGAGGCACAGATACGCAGTATTTT.

The V call is TRBV5-1, the J call TRBJ1-3; no clear D. Trimming stripped 5 bases from V and 0 bases from J, with 12 bases between. The germline V gene has CDR1 SGHRS and CDR2 YFSETQ. The CDR3 is 15 residues long. Here the CDR3 reads CASRPSGSSGNTIYF. CDR3 DNA: TGCGCCAGCAGACCCTCGGGGTCCTCTGGAAACACCATATATTTT.

V is TRBV19 and J is TRBJ1-1; 9 bases align to TRBD1. The CDR3 is 19 residues long. V gave up 4 bases and J gave up 1 base; unmatched junction bases: 16. CDR1 and CDR2 from the germline V gene are LNHDA and SQIVND (reference sequence). CDR3 in amino acids: CASSTPFTPDRGGNTEAFF. The DNA for the CDR3 is TGTGCCAGTAGTACGCCATTTACGCCTGACAGGGGGGGGAACACTGAAGCTTTCTTT.

This chain links TRBV20-1 with TRBJ2-3; D remains ambiguous. V lost 0 bases, J lost 7 bases, and 5 bases lay in between. Germline V gene data show CDR1 as DFQATT and CDR2 as SNEGSKA (reference sequence). CDR3 length equals 11 residues. CDR3 sequence reads: CSARDSNTQYF. The CDR3 DNA reads TGCAGTGCTAGAGATTCCAATACGCAGTATTTT.

This clone has just a few counts. The chain recombines TRBV6-5 with TRBJ2-7; weak D call: TRBD1 (6 bases). From germline, CDR1 is MNHEY and CDR2 SVGAGI. V was shortened by 2 bases and J by 2 bases, with 13 bases between the two germline ends. This CDR3 is built from 15 residues. CDR3 loop: CASSYLRDMPYEQYF. The CDR3 DNA sequence: TGTGCCAGCAGTTACCTCCGGGACATGCCCTACGAGCAGTACTTC.

The chain uses TRBV2 and TRBJ2-1; 8 positions match TRBD1. The germline V gene has CDR1 SNHLY and CDR2 FYNNEI. The V and J ends lost 6 bases and 8 bases, in that order; junction bases with no gene match: 9. This CDR3 has 14 amino acids. CDR3 coding DNA: TGTGCCAGCAGCGTCGACAGGGGAGCGCATGAGCAGTTCTTC. Its translation is CASSVDRGAHEQFF.

The V and J genes are TRBV4-2 and TRBJ1-2; possibly TRBD1 for D (6 bases). The germline V gene encodes CDR1 LGHNA and CDR2 YNFKEQ. The CDR3 runs to 15 residues. Between the trimmed V and J ends, which lost 5 bases and 7 bases, there was a span of 20 bases. CDR3 DNA sequence: TGTGCCAGCAGCAAAGTGGGGGAGGGGGGGAGTGGCTACACCTTC. Protein product: CASSKVGEGGSGYTF.

On this clone itself: Other DNA sequences within the sample encode an identical CDR3. This chain links TRBV18 with TRBJ1-1; D ambiguous. This CDR3 has 14 residues. CDR1 KGHSH and CDR2 LQKENI come from the germline V gene. The germline V and J ends were trimmed by 2 bases and 2 bases, with 9 bases remaining between them. CDR3 coding DNA: TGTGCCAGCTCACCAGGGCAGAGTAACACTGAAGCTTTCTTT. Its protein is CASSPGQSNTEAFF.